A single sample gave rise to the 6 T cell receptor beta chains below, sequenced in a study of CD8 T cells in Susac syndrome (dated by TCRdb to about 2019). Library preparation used the immunoSEQ multiplex PCR assay. RNA was extracted using the RNeasy kit, and roughly 0.5 to 1 ug of the RNA was reverse transcribed with random hexamers. In-frame beta chains were kept once TCRdb had trimmed the public reads at Q25 with fastp and called clones with MiXCR. Each CDR3 protein gets just one entry, which takes the most common genes and DNA from the rows behind it. The sample table shows roughly 150,000 distinct CDR3 sequences, and 95% are seen once. About 0.18% of the sample is in the top ten clones. Specimen: CD8+ T cells from PBMCs. These receptors all come from a human donor with Susac syndrome.

The rearrangement joins TRBV20-1 to TRBJ2-1; TRBD2 matches at 11 bases. Germline loops: CDR1 DFQATT, CDR2 SNEGSKA (reference sequence). J gave up 2 bases and V 3 bases, and 3 bases lay outside the gene matches. The CDR3 spans 15 residues. The CDR3 bases are TGCAGTGCTAGTGATAGCGGGAGGGCCTACAATGAGCAGTTCTTC. This codes for CSASDSGRAYNEQFF.

This sequence joins TRBV27 and TRBJ2-3, with 7 bases aligning to TRBD2. Trimming at V came to 5 bases and at J to 0 bases, leaving 5 bases not matched to a gene. Germline-derived CDR1 and CDR2 are MNHEY and SMNVEV (reference sequence). The CDR3 consists of 15 residues. CDR3 DNA: TGTGCCAGCAGTCTGACTAGCCCTAGCACAGATACGCAGTATTTT. Translation: CASSLTSPSTDTQYF.

The chain joins TRBV20-1 to TRBJ2-7; D unclear. The V gene lost 1 base and the J gene lost 5 bases, with 15 bases spanning the gap. This CDR3 has 14 residues. The V gene's germline CDR1 is DFQATT and CDR2 SNEGSKA (reference sequence). As DNA, the CDR3 is TGCAGTGCTAGAGGGTTCCCGAACCCGGACGAGCAGTACTTC. Protein sequence: CSARGFPNPDEQYF.

CDR3 protein: CASSLGEWALYF. The CDR3 DNA follows: TGTGCCAGCAGCTTAGGGGAATGGGCTTTATACTTC. J is TRBJ2-5 and V is TRBV7-6, with D unresolved. The ends were cut back, 1 base at V and 14 bases at J, with 14 bases in the middle. From germline, CDR1 is SGHVS and CDR2 FNYEAQ. The CDR3 has 12 residues.

The chain uses TRBV12-3 or TRBV12-4 and TRBJ2-1; D gene uncertain. The CDR3 loop spans 13 amino acids. V was shortened by 11 bases and J by 0 bases, with 11 bases between the two germline ends. The CDR3 is CACSPSSYNEQFF. The CDR3 nucleotides read TGTGCCTGCTCTCCCAGCTCCTACAATGAGCAGTTCTTC.

The chain combines TRBV13 with TRBJ1-5; possible D gene TRBD1, 5 bases. The length of the CDR3 is 12 residues. The V gene lost 6 bases and the J gene lost 7 bases, with 10 bases spanning the gap. Germline-derived CDR1 and CDR2 are PRHDT and FYEKMQ (reference sequence). CDR3 in DNA: TGTGCCAGCAGTGTTGGGGCACAGCCCCAGCATTTT. Amino acid sequence: CASSVGAQPQHF.